This is a list of T cell receptor beta chains from one sample in a study of technical replicates of blood from a handful of donors. The method was immunoSEQ multiplex PCR; TCRdb's version includes in-frame clones alone and lacks a portion of them. The sample consists of 50,000 to 80,000 clones, about 88% of them appearing once. The sample consisted of PBMCs. These TCRs come from a human donor in good health. Some clones in this sample may be carry-over from other donors' samples. The CDR3 runs from the conserved cysteine through the conserved F or W. Fields, in order: J gene, V gene, clone size, D gene, CDR3 DNA, CDR3 protein. D genes are given only for firm matches. The size field is filled for only some rows; it gives once, few, many or a size class.

J: TRBJ2-7
V: TRBV7-6
size: NA
D: TRBD1
DNA: TGTGCCAGCAGCCCCCACGCCGGGACAGAATACGAGCAGTACTTC
CDR3: CASSPHAGTEYEQYF

J: TRBJ2-1
V: TRBV19
size: NA
D: NA
DNA: TGTGCCAGTAGTACCCCCGGGATACGGCAAGATGAGCAGTTCTTC
CDR3: CASSTPGIRQDEQFF

J: TRBJ2-1
V: TRBV6-1
size: NA
D: TRBD2
DNA: TGTGCCAGCAGTGGGGGACTAGCGGGAGTAATAAGCTCCTACAATGAGCAGTTCTTC
CDR3: CASSGGLAGVISSYNEQFF

J: TRBJ2-6
V: TRBV29-1
size: NA
D: TRBD1
DNA: TGCAGCGTTGAAGACAGGACAGGGGGCTATGGGGCCAACGTCCTGACTTTC
CDR3: CSVEDRTGGYGANVLTF

J: TRBJ2-3
V: TRBV6-1
size: NA
D: TRBD2
DNA: TGTGCCAGCAGTGAGGGACTAGCGGGGGGACGTCTTAGCACAGATACGCAGTATTTT
CDR3: CASSEGLAGGRLSTDTQYF

J: TRBJ2-7
V: TRBV15
size: NA
D: TRBD1
DNA: TGTGCCACCAGCAGAGATCGAGGCCAGGGGGCGAGGCCGTACTTC
CDR3: CATSRDRGQGARPYF

J: TRBJ2-4
V: TRBV9
size: NA
D: TRBD2
DNA: TGTGCCAGCAGCGTAGATAATGCGGGGCGGGAGGGAGGCAAAAACATTCAGTACTTC
CDR3: CASSVDNAGREGGKNIQYF

J: TRBJ2-5
V: TRBV7-3
size: NA
D: NA
DNA: TGTGCCAGCAGCTTAGGCGCGGGGCTGGCTGAGACCCAGTACTTC
CDR3: CASSLGAGLAETQYF

J: TRBJ2-7
V: TRBV6-1
size: NA
D: TRBD1
DNA: TGTGCCAGCACTGACAGGGGGCACGAGCAGTACTTC
CDR3: CASTDRGHEQYF

J: TRBJ2-3
V: TRBV2
size: NA
D: TRBD2
DNA: TGTGCCAGCAGTGGTGCGGGGGGGAAAGGTACGCAGTATTTT
CDR3: CASSGAGGKGTQYF

J: TRBJ1-3
V: TRBV4-1
size: few
D: NA
DNA: TGCGCCAGCAGCCAAGCTCCCCCACAGGGTAGCTCTGGAAACACCATATATTTT
CDR3: CASSQAPPQGSSGNTIYF

J: TRBJ2-3
V: TRBV5-6
size: NA
D: NA
DNA: TGTGCCAGCAGTTCCTACGGAGATACCACAGATACGCAGTATTTT
CDR3: CASSSYGDTTDTQYF

J: TRBJ1-2
V: TRBV19
size: NA
D: NA
DNA: TGTGCCAGTAGTATCGAGGTTGGCTATGGCTACACCTTC
CDR3: CASSIEVGYGYTF

J: TRBJ1-1
V: TRBV19
size: NA
D: NA
DNA: TGTGCCAGTAGTATCGCGGCAGAGGAAGCTTTCTTT
CDR3: CASSIAAEEAFF

J: TRBJ1-2
V: TRBV4-2
size: NA
D: NA
DNA: TGTGCCAGCAGCCAAGATCCTCGGGGTGGCTCTGGCTACACCTTC
CDR3: CASSQDPRGGSGYTF

J: TRBJ2-1
V: TRBV20-1
size: NA
D: NA
DNA: TGCAGTGCTAGCGGTTACAATGAGCAGTTCTTC
CDR3: CSASGYNEQFF

J: TRBJ2-7
V: TRBV14
size: many
D: NA
DNA: TGTGCCAGCAGCCAAGATTTACTAGTTGACTACGAGCAGTACTTC
CDR3: CASSQDLLVDYEQYF

J: TRBJ2-7
V: TRBV7-8
size: NA
D: TRBD2
DNA: TGTGCCAGCAGCTTTGGTCTAGCGGGGACCTACGAGCAGTACTTC
CDR3: CASSFGLAGTYEQYF

J: TRBJ2-7
V: TRBV9
size: NA
D: TRBD2
DNA: TGTGCCAGCAGCGTAGCAGGTAGCGGGAGTATAAACGAGCAGTACTTC
CDR3: CASSVAGSGSINEQYF

J: TRBJ2-6
V: TRBV14
size: NA
D: NA
DNA: TGTGCCAGCAGCCAAGCTTCTGGGGCCAACGTCCTGACTTTC
CDR3: CASSQASGANVLTF

J: TRBJ2-3
V: TRBV4-3
size: once
D: TRBD2
DNA: TGCGCCAGCAGCCAAAGACTAGCGGGGGGAGATACGCAGTATTTT
CDR3: CASSQRLAGGDTQYF

J: TRBJ2-7
V: TRBV6-5
size: once
D: NA
DNA: TGTGCCAGCAGTTACTCGCAGGGAAACTACGAGCAGTACTTC
CDR3: CASSYSQGNYEQYF

J: TRBJ1-5
V: TRBV5-6
size: few
D: NA
DNA: TGTGCCAGCAGCCCAGAAGGCAATCAGCCCCAGCATTTT
CDR3: CASSPEGNQPQHF

J: TRBJ2-2
V: TRBV10-3
size: NA
D: TRBD1
DNA: TGTGCCATCAATTCAGGGACAGGGTTCACCGGGGAGCTGTTTTTT
CDR3: CAINSGTGFTGELFF

J: TRBJ2-3
V: TRBV7-3
size: NA
D: TRBD2
DNA: TGTGCCAGCAGCTCCGGGGGGGCCCACACAGATACGCAGTATTTT
CDR3: CASSSGGAHTDTQYF

J: TRBJ1-6
V: TRBV21-1
size: NA
D: NA
DNA: TGTGCCAGCAGCACCGATGACAGGCCGGTCCCCATCTCCTATAATTCACCCCTCCACTTT
CDR3: CASSTDDRPVPISYNSPLHF

J: TRBJ1-2
V: TRBV30
size: NA
D: NA
DNA: TGTGCCTGGAGTCCTCGCGGGAGCTATGGCTACACCTTC
CDR3: CAWSPRGSYGYTF

J: TRBJ2-7
V: TRBV4-3
size: NA
D: TRBD2
DNA: TGCGCCAGCAGCCAAGAGGGGCGGGGGGAAATTTACGAGCAGTACTTC
CDR3: CASSQEGRGEIYEQYF

J: TRBJ2-7
V: TRBV7-9
size: NA
D: TRBD1
DNA: TGTGCCAGCAGCTTCTTGGAGACAGGGTTCTACGAGCAGTACTTC
CDR3: CASSFLETGFYEQYF

J: TRBJ1-1
V: TRBV2
size: NA
D: TRBD1
DNA: TGTGCCAGCTCCGAACGGACAGGGGGCGGCCTGAACACTGAAGCTTTCTTT
CDR3: CASSERTGGGLNTEAFF

J: TRBJ2-3
V: TRBV5-1
size: NA
D: TRBD2
DNA: TGCGCCAGCAGCTTGGCTGCGTCTAGCGGGGGGGAAGATACGCAGTATTTT
CDR3: CASSLAASSGGEDTQYF

J: TRBJ2-5
V: TRBV5-1
size: NA
D: NA
DNA: TGCGCCAGCAGCTTGGCCGGGGAGACCCAGTACTTC
CDR3: CASSLAGETQYF

J: TRBJ1-1
V: TRBV30
size: NA
D: TRBD1
DNA: TGTGCCTGGCTAAGGGACAGGGCGGGCATGAGGGACACTGAAGCTTTCTTT
CDR3: CAWLRDRAGMRDTEAFF

J: TRBJ1-5
V: TRBV4-2
size: NA
D: NA
DNA: TGTGCCAGCAGCCAAGATCGGGGAGGGGCGTCGGATCAGCCCCAGCATTTT
CDR3: CASSQDRGGASDQPQHF

J: TRBJ2-3
V: TRBV29-1
size: NA
D: TRBD1
DNA: TGCAGCGTTGAAGGATCTGGGACAGGAGCTCTGTTTACGCAGTATTTT
CDR3: CSVEGSGTGALFTQYF

J: TRBJ2-7
V: TRBV5-5
size: once
D: NA
DNA: TGTGCCAGCAGCTCAGGGCTCGAGCAGTACTTC
CDR3: CASSSGLEQYF

J: TRBJ1-2
V: TRBV4-2
size: NA
D: NA
DNA: TGTGCCAGCAGCCAAGATAGTATAAACTATGGCTACACCTTC
CDR3: CASSQDSINYGYTF

J: TRBJ2-1
V: TRBV19
size: NA
D: TRBD1
DNA: TGTGCCAGTAGTATACACAGGGGTGGCTCCTACAATGAGCAGTTCTTC
CDR3: CASSIHRGGSYNEQFF

J: TRBJ2-5
V: TRBV6-6
size: NA
D: TRBD2
DNA: TGTGCCAGCAGTAAACTAGCGGGGGGGCAAGAGACCCAGTACTTC
CDR3: CASSKLAGGQETQYF

J: TRBJ2-3
V: TRBV15
size: NA
D: TRBD2
DNA: TGTGCCACCAGCAGAGTAGCGGGGGGGCAGATACAAGTGGGTACGCAGTATTTT
CDR3: CATSRVAGGQIQVGTQYF

J: TRBJ1-2
V: TRBV9
size: NA
D: NA
DNA: TGTGCCAGCAGCCCACTAGGGTCACACCGCAACTATGGCTACACCTTC
CDR3: CASSPLGSHRNYGYTF

J: TRBJ2-7
V: TRBV5-1
size: NA
D: TRBD2
DNA: TGCGCCAGCAGCTTGGGAGACGGGGGGGCCCACGAGCAGTACTTC
CDR3: CASSLGDGGAHEQYF

J: TRBJ1-5
V: TRBV7-2
size: NA
D: NA
DNA: TGTGCCAGCAGCTTAGTTTCGGGAACTAATCAGCCCCAGCATTTT
CDR3: CASSLVSGTNQPQHF

J: TRBJ2-3
V: TRBV4-3
size: NA
D: TRBD2
DNA: TGCGCCAGCAGCCAAGGGGCGGGGGGATTCACAGATACGCAGTATTTT
CDR3: CASSQGAGGFTDTQYF

J: TRBJ2-1
V: TRBV30
size: few
D: TRBD2
DNA: TGTGCCTGGAGCCTTAGCGGGAGCCACAATGAGCAGTTCTTC
CDR3: CAWSLSGSHNEQFF

J: TRBJ2-3
V: TRBV15
size: NA
D: NA
DNA: TGTGCCAGCCATCGTCGGGGGAGCACAGATACGCAGTATTTT
CDR3: CASHRRGSTDTQYF

J: TRBJ2-7
V: TRBV12-5
size: NA
D: NA
DNA: TGTGCTACCGTACAGGGAACGGGCGAGCAGTACTTC
CDR3: CATVQGTGEQYF

J: TRBJ1-3
V: TRBV5-1
size: NA
D: TRBD1
DNA: TGCGCCAGCAGCTATTACCGGACAGGAGCCCAATCTGGAAACACCATATATTTT
CDR3: CASSYYRTGAQSGNTIYF

J: TRBJ2-7
V: TRBV5-6
size: NA
D: NA
DNA: TGTGCCAGCAGCCCTCGTCAGGAGGCGAGCTACGAGCAGTACTTC
CDR3: CASSPRQEASYEQYF

J: TRBJ1-1
V: TRBV7-6
size: NA
D: NA
DNA: TGTGCCAGCAGCCCGAAGGACAGCCGGAACACTGAAGCTTTCTTT
CDR3: CASSPKDSRNTEAFF

J: TRBJ1-1
V: TRBV15
size: NA
D: NA
DNA: TGTGCCACCAGCAGAGATAGTAACAGGGCGAACACTGAAGCTTTCTTT
CDR3: CATSRDSNRANTEAFF